The clone carrying this T cell receptor (beta chain) occurred many times. The junction differs from germline at one of its ends, possibly a read error. The CDR3 consists of 15 residues. The germline V gene encodes CDR1 MGHDK and CDR2 SYGVNS. TCRdb redid the calling of the RT-PCR reads with MiXCR, one entry per CDR3 protein. Of about 680,000 distinct CDR3 sequences listed, about 14% are singletons. This TCR was recovered from a female donor in good health, serving as a healthy control. Source material: memory CD4+ T cells from blood. The gene calls are TRBV25-1 and TRBJ2-5, with D unresolved. The CDR3 spells CASSEYSDPQGTQYF. The CDR3 nucleotides are TGTGCCAGCAGTGAATACTCCGACCCCCAAGGGACCCAGTACTTC.